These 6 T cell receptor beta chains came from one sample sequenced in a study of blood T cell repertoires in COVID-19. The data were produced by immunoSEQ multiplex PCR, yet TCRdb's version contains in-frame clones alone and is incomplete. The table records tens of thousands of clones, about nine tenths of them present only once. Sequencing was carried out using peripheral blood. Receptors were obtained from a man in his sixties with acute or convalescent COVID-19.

The CDR3 nucleotides are TGTGCCAGCAGTTTAGGTAGCAGGGGGCATGAAAAACTGTTTTTT. Protein sequence: CASSLGSRGHEKLFF. This chain uses TRBV27 with TRBJ1-4, with 8 bases aligning to TRBD1. V shed 2 bases and J 6 bases; nucleotides not matched to a gene: 5. Looked up from germline, CDR1 is MNHEY and CDR2 is SMNVEV (reference sequence). This CDR3 contains 15 residues. The full variable domain, its missing parts supplied by reference TRBV27 and TRBJ1-4, is EAQVTQNPRYLITVTGKKLTVTCSQNMNHEYMSWYRQDPGLGLRQIYYSMNVEVTDKGDVPEGYKVSRKEKRNFPLILESPSPNQTSLYFCASSLGSRGHEKLFFGSGTQLSVL.

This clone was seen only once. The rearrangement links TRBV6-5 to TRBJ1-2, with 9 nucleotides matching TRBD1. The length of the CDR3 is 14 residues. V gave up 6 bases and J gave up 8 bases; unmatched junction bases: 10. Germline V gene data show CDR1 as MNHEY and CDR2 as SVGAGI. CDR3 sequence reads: CASRLSGTGKGYTF. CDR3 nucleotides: TGTGCCAGCAGACTATCCGGGACAGGGAAAGGCTACACCTTC.

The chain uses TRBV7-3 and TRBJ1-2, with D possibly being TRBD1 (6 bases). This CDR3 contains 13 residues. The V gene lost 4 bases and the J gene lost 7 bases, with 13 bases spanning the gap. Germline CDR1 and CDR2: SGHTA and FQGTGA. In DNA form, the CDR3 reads TGTGCCAGCAGCTCCCTACAGGGCTCTGGCTACACCTTC. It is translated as CASSSLQGSGYTF.

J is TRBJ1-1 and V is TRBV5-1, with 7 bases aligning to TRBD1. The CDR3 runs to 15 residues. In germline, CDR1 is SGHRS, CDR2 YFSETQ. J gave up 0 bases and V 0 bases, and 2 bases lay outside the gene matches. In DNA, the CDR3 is TGCGCCAGCAGCTTGGGGGGACAGCTGAACACTGAAGCTTTCTTT. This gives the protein CASSLGGQLNTEAFF. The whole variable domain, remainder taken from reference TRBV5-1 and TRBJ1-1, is KAGVTQTPRYLIKTRGQQVTLSCSPISGHRSVSWYQQTPGQGLQFLFEYFSETQRNKGNFPGRFSGRQFSNSRSEMNVSTLELGDSALYLCASSLGGQLNTEAFFGQGTRLTVV.

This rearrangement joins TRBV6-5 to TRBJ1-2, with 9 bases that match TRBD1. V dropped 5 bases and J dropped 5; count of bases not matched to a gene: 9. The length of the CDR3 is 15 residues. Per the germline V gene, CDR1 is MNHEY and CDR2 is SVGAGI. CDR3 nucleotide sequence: TGTGCCAGCAGTCCGCGGACAGGGGCGAGGTATGGCTACACCTTC. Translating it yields CASSPRTGARYGYTF.

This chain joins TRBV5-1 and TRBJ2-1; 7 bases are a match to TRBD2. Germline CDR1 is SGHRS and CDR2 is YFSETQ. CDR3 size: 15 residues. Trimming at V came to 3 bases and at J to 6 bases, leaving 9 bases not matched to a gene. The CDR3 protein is CASSYGLVGSNEQFF. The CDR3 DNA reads TGCGCCAGCAGCTACGGACTAGTCGGTTCCAATGAGCAGTTCTTC.